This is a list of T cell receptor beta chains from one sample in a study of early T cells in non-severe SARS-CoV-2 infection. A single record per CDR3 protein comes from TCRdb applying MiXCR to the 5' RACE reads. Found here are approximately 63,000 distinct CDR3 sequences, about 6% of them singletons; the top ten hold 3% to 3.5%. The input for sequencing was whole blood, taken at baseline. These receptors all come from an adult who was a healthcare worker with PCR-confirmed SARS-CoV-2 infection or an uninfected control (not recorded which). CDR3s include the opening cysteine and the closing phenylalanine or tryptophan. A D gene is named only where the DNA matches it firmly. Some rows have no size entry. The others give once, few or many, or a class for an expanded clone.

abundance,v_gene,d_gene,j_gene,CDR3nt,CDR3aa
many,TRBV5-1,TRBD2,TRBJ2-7,TGCGCCAGCAGCTCCGGACTAGCGGGAGGAGGGGAGCAGTACTTC,CASSSGLAGGGEQYF
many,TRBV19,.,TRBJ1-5,TGTGCCAGTACTTCTAAAGGCCGAGGAAATCAGCCCCAGCATTTT,CASTSKGRGNQPQHF
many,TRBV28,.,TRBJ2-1,TGTGCCAGCACCGAATCCGGGCTAAATGAGCAGTTCTTC,CASTESGLNEQFF
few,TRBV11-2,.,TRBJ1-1,TGTGCCAGCAGCTTAGGGATTGGAGCGAACACTGAAGCTTTCTTT,CASSLGIGANTEAFF
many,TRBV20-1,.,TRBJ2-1,TGCAGTCGAAGGGGGAGTTACAATGAGCAGTTCTTC,CSRRGSYNEQFF
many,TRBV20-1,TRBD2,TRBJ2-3,TGCAGTGAGACTAGCGGGAGTGCGGATACGCAGTATTTT,CSETSGSADTQYF
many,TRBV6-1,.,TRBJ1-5,TGTGCCAGCAGTCCCCAGGGACTACATCAGCCCCAGCATTTT,CASSPQGLHQPQHF
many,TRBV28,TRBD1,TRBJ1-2,TGTGCCAGCTTAACGACAGGGGTCTATGGCTACACCTTC,CASLTTGVYGYTF
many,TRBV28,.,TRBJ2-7,TGTGCCAGCACCCCATCCGGGACGGGGACCTACGAGCAGTACTTC,CASTPSGTGTYEQYF
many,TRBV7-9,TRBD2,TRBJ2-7,TGTGCCAGCAGCTCGGACAGGACTAGCGGGAGTTCCACCGAGCAGTACTTC,CASSSDRTSGSSTEQYF
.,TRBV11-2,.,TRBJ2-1,TGTGCCAGCAGCTTAGATATCCAGGGCTACAATGAGCAGTTCTTC,CASSLDIQGYNEQFF
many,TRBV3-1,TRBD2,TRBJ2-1,TGTGCCAGCAGCCAAGGGTTAGCGGGAGCTCTCAATGAGCAGTTCTTC,CASSQGLAGALNEQFF
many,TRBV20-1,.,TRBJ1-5,TGCAGTGCTATTATTTTCGCAGGGGAATACCAGCCCCAGCATTTT,CSAIIFAGEYQPQHF
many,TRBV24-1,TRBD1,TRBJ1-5,TGTGCCACCAGTGGGACAGGGGAACAGGGAAATCAGCCCCAGCATTTT,CATSGTGEQGNQPQHF
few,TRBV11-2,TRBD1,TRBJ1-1,TGTGCCAGCAGCTTGACAGGGCTCATGAACACTGAAGCTTTCTTT,CASSLTGLMNTEAFF
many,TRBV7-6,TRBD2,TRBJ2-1,TGTGCCAGCAGCCCAACTAGCGGGAGTTTCAATGAGCAGTTCTTC,CASSPTSGSFNEQFF
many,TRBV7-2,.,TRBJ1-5,TGTGCCAGCAGCTTAGTAGTGGGGCCCCAGCATTTT,CASSLVVGPQHF
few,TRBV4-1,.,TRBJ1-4,TGCGCCAGCAGCCAAGATGAACCTTCTTGGCGCGAAAAACTGTTTTTT,CASSQDEPSWREKLFF
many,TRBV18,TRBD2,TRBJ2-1,TGTGCCAGCTCACGAAACGGGGCTAGCGGGACGAGCTCCTACAATGAGCAGTTCTTC,CASSRNGASGTSSYNEQFF
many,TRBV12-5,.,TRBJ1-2,TGTGCTAGACGATTCTATGGCTACACCTTC,CARRFYGYTF
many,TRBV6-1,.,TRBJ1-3,TGTGCCAGCCTGGACACCTCTGGAAACACCATATATTTT,CASLDTSGNTIYF
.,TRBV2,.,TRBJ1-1,TGTGCCAGCACGAACCTGGGTGAGGGCACTGAAGCTTTCTTT,CASTNLGEGTEAFF
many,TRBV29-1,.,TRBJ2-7,TGCAGCGTGGGGACCTCCCGGACCTACGAGCAGTACTTC,CSVGTSRTYEQYF
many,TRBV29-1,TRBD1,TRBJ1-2,TGCAGCGTTGAAAGGGACAGGGGATATGGCTACACCTTC,CSVERDRGYGYTF
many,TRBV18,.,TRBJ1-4,TGTGCCAGCTCACCCCGGGACGGAGGTGAAAAACTGTTTTTT,CASSPRDGGEKLFF
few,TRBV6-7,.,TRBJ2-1,TGTGCCAGCAGTTTAGCCCAGTCCTACAATGAGCAGTTCTTC,CASSLAQSYNEQFF
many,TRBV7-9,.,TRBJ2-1,TGTGCCAGCAGCTTGGTTGTCCTGAGCTCCTACAATGAGCAGTTCTTC,CASSLVVLSSYNEQFF
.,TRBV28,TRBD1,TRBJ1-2,TGTGCCAGCAGTTTCCGGACAGGGGAATTCTACACCTTC,CASSFRTGEFYTF
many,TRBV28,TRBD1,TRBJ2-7,TGTGCCAGCAGTCCCCACTCAGGGGGCTACGAGCAGTACTTC,CASSPHSGGYEQYF
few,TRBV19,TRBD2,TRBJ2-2,TGTGCCAGTAGTAACAAAATCGCGGGGGCCGGGGAGCTGTTTTTT,CASSNKIAGAGELFF
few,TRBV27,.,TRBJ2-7,TGTGCCAGCAGCCCTCGGGGTAGCATCGCCTACGAGCAGTACTTC,CASSPRGSIAYEQYF
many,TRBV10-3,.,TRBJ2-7,TGTGCCATCAGTGATCCGGCAGGGGTCTCCTACGAGCAGTACTTC,CAISDPAGVSYEQYF
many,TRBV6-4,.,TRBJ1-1,TGTGCCACCAAGCGGTCTTGGAACACTGAAGCTTTCTTT,CATKRSWNTEAFF
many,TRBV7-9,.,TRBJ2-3,TGTGCCAGCAGCTTAGGGGGCCCATCTCCTGATTATTTT,CASSLGGPSPDYF
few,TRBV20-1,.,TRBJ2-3,TGCAGTGCTAGCGGCCCGGATACGCAGTATTTT,CSASGPDTQYF
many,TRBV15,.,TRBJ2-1,TGTGCCACCAGCAGAGACAGGGGGGTCTACAATGAGCAGTTCTTC,CATSRDRGVYNEQFF
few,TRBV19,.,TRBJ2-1,TGTGCCAGTAGTATAGCTCGGACGGCGCGGGGTGAGCAGTTCTTC,CASSIARTARGEQFF
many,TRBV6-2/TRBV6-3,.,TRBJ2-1,TGTGCCAGCAGACTGTACAATGAGCAGTTCTTC,CASRLYNEQFF
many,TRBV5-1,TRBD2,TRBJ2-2,TGCGCCAGCAGCTTGGTATCCGGGACTATAAACACCGGGGAGCTGTTTTTT,CASSLVSGTINTGELFF
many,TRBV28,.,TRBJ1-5,TGTGCCAGCAGCCGGGGGGGTCAGCCCCAGCATTTT,CASSRGGQPQHF
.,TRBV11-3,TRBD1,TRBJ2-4,TGTGCCAGCAGCCCACGGGACAGAAACATTCAGTACTTC,CASSPRDRNIQYF
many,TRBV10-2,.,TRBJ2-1,TGCGCCAGTAATCTAGTATCCTCCTACAATGAGCAGTTCTTC,CASNLVSSYNEQFF
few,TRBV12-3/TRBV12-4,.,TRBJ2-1,TGTGCCAGCAGTTTAGTACAGGTAGACAATGAGCAGTTCTTC,CASSLVQVDNEQFF